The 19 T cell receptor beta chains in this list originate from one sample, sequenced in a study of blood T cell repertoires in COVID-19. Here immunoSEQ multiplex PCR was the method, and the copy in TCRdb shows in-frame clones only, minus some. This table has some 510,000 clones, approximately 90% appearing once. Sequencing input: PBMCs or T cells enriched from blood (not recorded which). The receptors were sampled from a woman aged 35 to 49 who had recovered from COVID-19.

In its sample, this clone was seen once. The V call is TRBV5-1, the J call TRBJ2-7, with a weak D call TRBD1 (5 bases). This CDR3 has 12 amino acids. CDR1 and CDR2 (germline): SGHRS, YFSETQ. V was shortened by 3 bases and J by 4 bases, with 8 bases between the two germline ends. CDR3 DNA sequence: TGCGCCAGCAGCTACCAGGGTTACGAGCAGTACTTC. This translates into CASSYQGYEQYF.

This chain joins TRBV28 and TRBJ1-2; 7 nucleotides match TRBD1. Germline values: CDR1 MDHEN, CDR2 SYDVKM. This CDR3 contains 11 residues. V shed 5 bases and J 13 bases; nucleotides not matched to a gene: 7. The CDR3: CASSITGAGTF. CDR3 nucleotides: TGTGCCAGCAGTATTACAGGGGCTGGCACCTTC.

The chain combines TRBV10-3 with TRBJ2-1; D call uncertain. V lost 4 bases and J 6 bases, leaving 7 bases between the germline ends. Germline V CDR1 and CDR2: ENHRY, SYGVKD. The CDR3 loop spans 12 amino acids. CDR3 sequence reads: CAISGPGNEQFF. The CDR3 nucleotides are TGTGCCATCAGTGGGCCAGGCAATGAGCAGTTCTTC.

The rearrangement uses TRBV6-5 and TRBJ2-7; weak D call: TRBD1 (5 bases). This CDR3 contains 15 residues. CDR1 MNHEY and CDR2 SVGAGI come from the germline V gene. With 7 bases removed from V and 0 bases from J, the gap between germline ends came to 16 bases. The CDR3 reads CASNLQALLSYEQYF. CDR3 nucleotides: TGTGCCAGCAACTTACAGGCGTTACTCTCCTACGAGCAGTACTTC.

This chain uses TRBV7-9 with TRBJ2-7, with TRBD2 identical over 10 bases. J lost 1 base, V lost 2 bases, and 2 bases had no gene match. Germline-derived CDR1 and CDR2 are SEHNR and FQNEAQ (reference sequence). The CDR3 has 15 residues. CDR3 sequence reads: CASSLSSGRSYEQYF. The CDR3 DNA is TGTGCCAGCAGCTTATCTAGCGGGAGATCCTACGAGCAGTACTTC.

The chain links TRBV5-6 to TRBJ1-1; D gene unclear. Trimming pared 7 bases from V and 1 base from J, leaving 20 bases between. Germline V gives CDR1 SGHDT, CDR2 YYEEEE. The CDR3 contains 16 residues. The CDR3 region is CASSSLMEERNTEAFF. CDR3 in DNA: TGTGCCAGCTCATCCTTAATGGAGGAGCGGAACACTGAAGCTTTCTTT. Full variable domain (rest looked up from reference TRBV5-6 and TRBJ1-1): DAGVTQSPTHLIKTRGQQVTLRCSPKSGHDTVSWYQQALGQGPQFIFQYYEEEERQRGNFPDRFSGHQFPNYSSELNVNALLLGDSALYLCASSSLMEERNTEAFFGQGTRLTVV.

CDR3 loop: CASSYNLRNEQFF. In DNA, the CDR3 is TGTGCCAGCAGTTACAATCTTCGGAATGAGCAGTTCTTC. The genes are TRBV6-5 and TRBJ2-1; the D is unclear. This CDR3 region has 13 residues. Germline loops: CDR1 MNHEY, CDR2 SVGAGI. V lost 2 bases and J 7 bases, leaving 9 bases between the germline ends.

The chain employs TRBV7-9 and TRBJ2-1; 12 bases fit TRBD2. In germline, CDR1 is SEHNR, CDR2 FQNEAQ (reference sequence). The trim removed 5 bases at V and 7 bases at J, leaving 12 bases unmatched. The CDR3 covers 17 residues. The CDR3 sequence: CASSPLAGGYGVNEQFF. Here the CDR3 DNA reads TGTGCCAGCAGCCCCCTAGCGGGAGGGTATGGGGTAAATGAGCAGTTCTTC. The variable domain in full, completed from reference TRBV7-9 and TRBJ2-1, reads DTGVSQNPRHKITKRGQNVTFRCDPISEHNRLYWYRQTLGQGPEFLTYFQNEAQLEKSRLLSDRFSAERPKGSFSTLEIQRTEQGDSAMYLCASSPLAGGYGVNEQFFGPGTRLTVL.

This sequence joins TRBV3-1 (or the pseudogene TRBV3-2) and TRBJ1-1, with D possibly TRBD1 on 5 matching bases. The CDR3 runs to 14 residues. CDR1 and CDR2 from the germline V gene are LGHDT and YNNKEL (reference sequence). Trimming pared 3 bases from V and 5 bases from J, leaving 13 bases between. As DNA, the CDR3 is TGTGCCAGCAGCCACAGGGTGGAGGGGACTGAAGCTTTCTTT. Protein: CASSHRVEGTEAFF.

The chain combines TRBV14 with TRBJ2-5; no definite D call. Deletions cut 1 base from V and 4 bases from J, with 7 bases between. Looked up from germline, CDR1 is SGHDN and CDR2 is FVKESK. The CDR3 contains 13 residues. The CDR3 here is CASSQARGETQYF. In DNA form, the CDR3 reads TGTGCCAGCAGCCAAGCTCGCGGAGAGACCCAGTACTTC.

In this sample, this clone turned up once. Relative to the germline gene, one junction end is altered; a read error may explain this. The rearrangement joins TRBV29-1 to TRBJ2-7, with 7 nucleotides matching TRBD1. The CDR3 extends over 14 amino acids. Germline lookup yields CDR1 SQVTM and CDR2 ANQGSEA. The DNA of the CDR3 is TGCAGCGTGGAAGCCCGGGACAGATCCTACGAGCAGTACTTC. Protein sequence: CSVEARDRSYEQYF.

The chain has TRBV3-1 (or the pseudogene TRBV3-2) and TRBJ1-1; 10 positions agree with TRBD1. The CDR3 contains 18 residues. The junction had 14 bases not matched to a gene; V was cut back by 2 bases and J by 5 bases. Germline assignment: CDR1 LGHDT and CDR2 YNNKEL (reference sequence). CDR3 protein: CASSQRFPGQGFATEAFF. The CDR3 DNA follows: TGTGCCAGCAGCCAACGCTTCCCGGGACAGGGGTTTGCTACTGAAGCTTTCTTT.

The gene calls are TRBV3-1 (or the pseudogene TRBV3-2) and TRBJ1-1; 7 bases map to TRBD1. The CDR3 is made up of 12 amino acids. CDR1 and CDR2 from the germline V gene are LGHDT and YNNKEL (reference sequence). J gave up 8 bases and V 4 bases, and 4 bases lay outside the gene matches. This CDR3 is CASSLGTVEAFF. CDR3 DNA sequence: TGTGCCAGCAGCCTGGGGACAGTCGAAGCTTTCTTT.

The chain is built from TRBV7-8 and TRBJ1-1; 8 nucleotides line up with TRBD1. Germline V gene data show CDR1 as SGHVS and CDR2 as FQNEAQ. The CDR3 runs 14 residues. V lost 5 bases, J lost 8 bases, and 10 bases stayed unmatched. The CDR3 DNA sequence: TGTGCCAGCAGCCCTCGGAACCGGGACAGGGAAGCTTTCTTT. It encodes CASSPRNRDREAFF.

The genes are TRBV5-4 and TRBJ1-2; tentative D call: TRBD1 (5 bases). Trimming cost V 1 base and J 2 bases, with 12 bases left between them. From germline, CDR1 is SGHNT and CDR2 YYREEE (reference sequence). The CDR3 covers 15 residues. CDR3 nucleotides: TGTGCCAGCAGCTTGTTCCAGGGCCTAAACTATGGCTACACCTTC. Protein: CASSLFQGLNYGYTF.

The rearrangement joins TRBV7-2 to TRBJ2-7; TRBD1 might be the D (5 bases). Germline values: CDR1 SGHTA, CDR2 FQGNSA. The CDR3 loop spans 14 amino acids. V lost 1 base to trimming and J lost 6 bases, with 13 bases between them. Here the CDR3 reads CASSLEPGIGEQYF. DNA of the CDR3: TGTGCCAGCAGCTTAGAACCAGGGATCGGCGAGCAGTACTTC.

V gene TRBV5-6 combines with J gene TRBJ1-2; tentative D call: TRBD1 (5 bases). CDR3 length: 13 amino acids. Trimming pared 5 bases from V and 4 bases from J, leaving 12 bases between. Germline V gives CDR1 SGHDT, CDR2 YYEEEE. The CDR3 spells CASRVQGSYGYTF. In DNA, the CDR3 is TGTGCCAGCAGGGTGCAGGGATCCTATGGCTACACCTTC. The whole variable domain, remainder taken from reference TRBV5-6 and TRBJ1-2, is DAGVTQSPTHLIKTRGQQVTLRCSPKSGHDTVSWYQQALGQGPQFIFQYYEEEERQRGNFPDRFSGHQFPNYSSELNVNALLLGDSALYLCASRVQGSYGYTFGSGTRLTVV.

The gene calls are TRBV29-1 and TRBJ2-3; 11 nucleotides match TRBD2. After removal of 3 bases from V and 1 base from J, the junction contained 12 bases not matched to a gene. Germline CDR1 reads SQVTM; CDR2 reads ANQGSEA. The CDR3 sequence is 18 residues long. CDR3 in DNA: TGCAGCGTTGATTCTAGCGGGAGGAGTTTGCGAGGCACAGATACGCAGTATTTT. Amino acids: CSVDSSGRSLRGTDTQYF.

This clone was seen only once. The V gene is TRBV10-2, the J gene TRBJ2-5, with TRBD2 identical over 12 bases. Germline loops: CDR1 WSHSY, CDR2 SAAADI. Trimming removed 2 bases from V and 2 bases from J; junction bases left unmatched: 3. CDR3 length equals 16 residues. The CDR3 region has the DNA TGCGCCAGCAGTGAGATTGGACTAGCGGGGCAAGAGACCCAGTACTTC. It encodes CASSEIGLAGQETQYF.